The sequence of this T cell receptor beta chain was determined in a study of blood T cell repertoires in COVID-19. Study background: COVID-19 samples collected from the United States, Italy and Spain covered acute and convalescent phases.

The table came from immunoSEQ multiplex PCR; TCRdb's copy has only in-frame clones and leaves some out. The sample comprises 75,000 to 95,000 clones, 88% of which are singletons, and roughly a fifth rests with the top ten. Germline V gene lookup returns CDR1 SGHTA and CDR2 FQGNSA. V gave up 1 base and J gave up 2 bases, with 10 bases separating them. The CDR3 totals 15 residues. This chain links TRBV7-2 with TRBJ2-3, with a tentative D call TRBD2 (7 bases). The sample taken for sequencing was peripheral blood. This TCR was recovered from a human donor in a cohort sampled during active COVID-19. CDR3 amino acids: CASSLVAGATDTQYF. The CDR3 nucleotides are TGTGCCAGCAGCTTAGTCGCGGGGGCCACAGATACGCAGTATTTT.